Listed below are T cell receptor beta chains from one sample, sequenced in a study of identical twins. A single record per CDR3 protein comes from TCRdb applying MiXCR to the 5' RACE reads. The repertoire includes roughly 350,000 distinct CDR3 sequences, roughly an eighth of them detected once, and approximately 7.6% sits in the top ten. The same sample was also used in a study of yellow fever vaccine responses in identical twins.

Sequencing was done on a sample of CD8+ T cells sorted from blood. The receptors shown here come from a woman aged 18-29 years in good health. The CDR3 runs from the conserved cysteine through the conserved F or W. D genes are given only for firm matches. The listing skips clone size in some rows; elsewhere it reads once, few, many or a size class.

size	V	D	J	DNA	CDR3
many	TRBV15	-	TRBJ2-7	TGTGCCACCAGCAGAGATGGACATGTTATTTCCGAGCAGTACTTC	CATSRDGHVISEQYF
many	TRBV12-3/TRBV12-4	TRBD2	TRBJ2-1	TGTGCCAGCAGTTATAGCGGGAGGGCCGATGAGCAGTTCTTC	CASSYSGRADEQFF
-	TRBV6-1	TRBD2	TRBJ2-5	TGTGCCAGCACCCCAACGGGGCGGGGGACGGCGACCCAGTACTTC	CASTPTGRGTATQYF
-	TRBV7-2	-	TRBJ1-1	TGTGCCAGCAGCTTAGTAGGCAGGGGTAGCACTGAAGCTTTCTTT	CASSLVGRGSTEAFF
-	TRBV4-1	-	TRBJ2-7	TGCGCCAGCAGCCAACGTGATCGGGTTTTGGGGCTCTACGAGCAGTACTTC	CASSQRDRVLGLYEQYF
few	TRBV7-6	TRBD2	TRBJ2-1	TGTGCCAGCAGCTTAGAGACTAGCGGGGCTTATGAGCAGTTCTTC	CASSLETSGAYEQFF
-	TRBV20-1	TRBD1	TRBJ2-3	TGCAGTGCTGAACAGGGGGATAATATGAGCACAGATACGCAGTATTTT	CSAEQGDNMSTDTQYF
few	TRBV6-5	TRBD2	TRBJ2-7	TGTGCCAGCAGTTACTCGGAGCGGGGCTACGAGCAGTACTTC	CASSYSERGYEQYF
few	TRBV12-3/TRBV12-4	-	TRBJ2-3	TGTGCCAGCAGTTGGGCCGCGAGCCCAGATACGCAGTATTTT	CASSWAASPDTQYF
-	TRBV27	-	TRBJ1-1	TGTGCCAGCTACCAACGGGCACCGAACACTGAAGCTTTCTTT	CASYQRAPNTEAFF
many	TRBV5-1	TRBD2	TRBJ2-4	TGCGCCAGCAGCCTGCTAACTAGCGGGGGGGCCAAAAACATTCAGTACTTC	CASSLLTSGGAKNIQYF
-	TRBV15	TRBD1	TRBJ1-1	TGTGCCACCAGCAGGGTTCGGGACAGGACCAACACTGAAGCTTTCTTT	CATSRVRDRTNTEAFF
many	TRBV12-3/TRBV12-4	TRBD2	TRBJ2-5	TGTGCCAGCAGTTTTGGTAGCGGGGAGACCCAGTACTTC	CASSFGSGETQYF
many	TRBV7-9	-	TRBJ2-1	TGTGCCAGCAGCTTTAGTGAGTCGGCCTACAATGAGCAGTTCTTC	CASSFSESAYNEQFF
-	TRBV12-3/TRBV12-4	TRBD2	TRBJ2-7	TGTGCCAGCAGCCCGGCCGGGGGGGGAGGGGGCGAGCAGTACTTC	CASSPAGGGGGEQYF
few	TRBV6-5	-	TRBJ2-1	TGTGCCAGCAGTTACTCGAGGAGCTCCTACAATGAGCAGTTCTTC	CASSYSRSSYNEQFF
-	TRBV6-1	-	TRBJ2-5	TGTGCCAGCAGTGAAATACGAGAGACCCAGTACTTC	CASSEIRETQYF
few	TRBV12-3/TRBV12-4	-	TRBJ1-2	TGTGCCAGCAGTCTGGACAGAAGGGGCTACACCTTC	CASSLDRRGYTF
few	TRBV20-1	TRBD1	TRBJ2-2	TGCAGTGCTAGAGTGAGGCCGGGACAGGGGGCGCGGATCACCGGGGAGCTGTTTTTT	CSARVRPGQGARITGELFF
few	TRBV9	-	TRBJ2-2	TGTGCCAGCAGCGATCACGGCCGTTTCATCGGGGAGCTGTTTTTT	CASSDHGRFIGELFF
-	TRBV5-1	-	TRBJ2-1	TGCGCCAGCAGCTTGGAATCACTAGTGGCGGATGAGCAGTTCTTC	CASSLESLVADEQFF
-	TRBV7-8	TRBD2	TRBJ2-3	TGTGCCAGCAGCGCCGGAGCGGGAGGGGGAGGGGATACGCAGTATTTT	CASSAGAGGGGDTQYF
-	TRBV6-5	-	TRBJ2-7	TGTGCCAGCAGTTACTCGCGTGAGGGCGAGCAGTACTTC	CASSYSREGEQYF
-	TRBV5-1	-	TRBJ2-1	TGCGCCAGCAGCTTGTCAGGAGCGGATGAGCAGTTCTTC	CASSLSGADEQFF